These T cell receptor beta chains were read from a single sample in a study of T-cell reconstitution after alpha-beta-depleted transplantation in children. TCRdb fed the PCR reads into MiXCR, producing one record per CDR3 protein. This table holds fewer than 350,000 distinct CDR3 sequences, about 7.3% found once. Sample: peripheral blood, taken 360 days after TCRalphabeta/CD19-depleted stem cell transplant. Receptors originate from a female patient aged 2-9 years who had a stem cell transplant for Fanconi anemia, so the T cells may come from the graft donor. Both conserved end residues are part of each CDR3. The order of the fields is CDR3 DNA, CDR3 protein, J gene, D gene, V gene, clone size. D genes are given only for firm matches. Size is omitted from some rows. Given values are once, few, many or a class for expanded clones.

cdr3_nt: TGCAGTGCTAGGCGTGACACTGAAGCTTTCTTT
cdr3_aa: CSARRDTEAFF
j_call: TRBJ1-1
d_call: .
v_call: TRBV20-1
clone_size: .

cdr3_nt: TGTGCCAGCAGCAAGGACAGGTCGGGGCCGAGCACAGATACGCAGTATTTT
cdr3_aa: CASSKDRSGPSTDTQYF
j_call: TRBJ2-3
d_call: TRBD1
v_call: TRBV7-3
clone_size: .

cdr3_nt: TGTGCCAGCAGCTTAGAACAGGTTCACACTGAAGCTTTCTTT
cdr3_aa: CASSLEQVHTEAFF
j_call: TRBJ1-1
d_call: .
v_call: TRBV7-9
clone_size: few

cdr3_nt: TGTGCCAGCAGCCTACTAGGGGGGGGAGAGACCCAGTACTTC
cdr3_aa: CASSLLGGGETQYF
j_call: TRBJ2-5
d_call: .
v_call: TRBV9
clone_size: many

cdr3_nt: TGTGCCAGCAGCACCGGGACTAGCGGTGGGGGTGAGACCCAGTACTTC
cdr3_aa: CASSTGTSGGGETQYF
j_call: TRBJ2-5
d_call: TRBD2
v_call: TRBV2
clone_size: .

cdr3_nt: TGCGCCAGCAGCTTGGAGGGCGGTGAGCAGTACTTC
cdr3_aa: CASSLEGGEQYF
j_call: TRBJ2-7
d_call: .
v_call: TRBV5-1
clone_size: many

cdr3_nt: TGTGCCAGCAGCTTAGTGGCGGGGGCTTTGAACACCGGGGAGCTGTTTTTT
cdr3_aa: CASSLVAGALNTGELFF
j_call: TRBJ2-2
d_call: .
v_call: TRBV7-2
clone_size: .

cdr3_nt: TGTGCCAGCAGTTTAACGGAGACCCAGTACTTC
cdr3_aa: CASSLTETQYF
j_call: TRBJ2-5
d_call: .
v_call: TRBV12-3/TRBV12-4
clone_size: many

cdr3_nt: TGCGCCAGCAGAGGGACGCCCTCCTACGAGCAGTACTTC
cdr3_aa: CASRGTPSYEQYF
j_call: TRBJ2-7
d_call: .
v_call: TRBV5-1
clone_size: .

cdr3_nt: TGTGCCAGCAGCTGGGACAGGGGGAATCAGCCCCAGCATTTT
cdr3_aa: CASSWDRGNQPQHF
j_call: TRBJ1-5
d_call: TRBD1
v_call: TRBV7-8
clone_size: many

cdr3_nt: TGTGCCAGCAGTAAATTACAGGGGGGCCAGCCCCAGCATTTT
cdr3_aa: CASSKLQGGQPQHF
j_call: TRBJ1-5
d_call: TRBD1
v_call: TRBV6-1
clone_size: many

cdr3_nt: TGTGCCACCAGTGATGGCCCCTGGGATACGCAGTATTTT
cdr3_aa: CATSDGPWDTQYF
j_call: TRBJ2-3
d_call: .
v_call: TRBV24-1
clone_size: many

cdr3_nt: TGTGCCAGCAGTTACTCTGGCAATGAGCAGTTCTTC
cdr3_aa: CASSYSGNEQFF
j_call: TRBJ2-1
d_call: .
v_call: TRBV6-5
clone_size: many

cdr3_nt: TGTGCCAGCAGCTCTCGGTCCTGGCGGCCCCAGTTCTTC
cdr3_aa: CASSSRSWRPQFF
j_call: TRBJ2-1
d_call: .
v_call: TRBV5-6
clone_size: .

cdr3_nt: TGTGCCAGCAGCTTCTCCGGGGGGGGTGTGGGTAATGAGCAGTTCTTC
cdr3_aa: CASSFSGGGVGNEQFF
j_call: TRBJ2-1
d_call: TRBD2
v_call: TRBV7-3
clone_size: many

cdr3_nt: TGTGCCATCAGTGGGGCGGGAGGTACCTACGAGCAGTACTTC
cdr3_aa: CAISGAGGTYEQYF
j_call: TRBJ2-7
d_call: TRBD2
v_call: TRBV10-3
clone_size: many

cdr3_nt: TGTGCCAGCAGCCAACAGGGGGCCCTCTACGAGCAGTACTTC
cdr3_aa: CASSQQGALYEQYF
j_call: TRBJ2-7
d_call: TRBD1
v_call: TRBV4-2
clone_size: many